This TCR beta chain was recovered during a study of response to subunit inactivated influenza vaccine. Findings and limits, study-wide: Authors proposed each seasonal influenza vaccination draws in few new T cells.

This clonotype has more than one count but fewer than ten. The antigen is unknown. Trimming pared 5 bases from V and 5 bases from J, leaving 16 bases between. This CDR3 has 15 residues. Each CDR3 protein is one row after TCRdb ran MiXCR on the RT-PCR reads. The sample contains 550,000 to 650,000 distinct CDR3 sequences, around 11% of which appear only once. This TCR derives from a man in his forties or fifties who received an inactivated influenza vaccine. The specimen comprised PBMCs from blood, sampled on the day of vaccination. This chain uses TRBV12-3 or TRBV12-4 with TRBJ1-5; TRBD1 might be the D (6 bases). CDR3 coding DNA: TGTGCCAGCAGTACGACACAGGGTGTCCATCAGCCCCAGCATTTT. It is translated as CASSTTQGVHQPQHF.